This T cell receptor beta chain was recovered during a study of cytotoxic CD8 clonotypes in ibrutinib-treated CLL. This CDR3 is built from 13 residues. With 6 bases clipped from V and 12 bases from J, the junction kept 11 bases outside the gene matches. Looked up from germline, CDR1 is MNHEY and CDR2 is SVGAGI. Measured with immunoSEQ multiplex PCR; TCRdb has only the in-frame clones, and not every one. The table lists some 290,000 clones, roughly 79% of them singletons. This receptor was taken from a human donor with chronic lymphocytic leukemia. This specimen was PBMCs, taken before ibrutinib treatment. This chain links TRBV6-5 with TRBJ2-1, with 7 positions matching TRBD2. CDR3 sequence reads: CASRRGTTESQFF. In DNA form, the CDR3 reads TGTGCCAGCAGACGCGGGACTACCGAATCGCAGTTCTTC.